This T cell receptor (beta chain) comes out of a study of regulatory T cells in long-lasting Graves disease. Time point noted: newly diagnosed GD, antithyroid drugs for less than 3 months. Extracted PBMC RNA gave rise to the TCR library. The CDR3 spans 15 residues. Germline V gene lookup returns CDR1 MNHNS and CDR2 SASEGT. V was clipped by 4 bases and J by 6 bases; unmatched bases: 5. Assembly of TCR beta libraries relied on iRepertoire HTBI primers together with Arm-PCR of CDR3 regions. TCRdb reprocessed the multiplex PCR reads via MiXCR and lists one record per CDR3 protein. The data contain over 500,000 distinct CDR3 sequences, roughly 15% of them singletons. This clonotype was counted ten times or more. These records were also assigned to another study, of T cells in Graves' hyperthyroidism and ophthalmopathy. That report adds: Ophthalmopathy got predicted by the model a median roughly 6.4 months before its onset.

The receptor was derived from a woman aged 30 to 39 with Graves disease. The chain uses TRBV6-1 and TRBJ2-7; TRBD2 matches at 14 bases. The sample here was peripheral blood mononuclear cells (PBMCs), taken at new diagnosis, from a patient treated with antithyroid drugs. CDR3 sequence reads: CASSGLAGGNSEQYF. Here the CDR3 DNA reads TGTGCCAGCAGTGGACTAGCGGGAGGGAATTCCGAGCAGTACTTC.